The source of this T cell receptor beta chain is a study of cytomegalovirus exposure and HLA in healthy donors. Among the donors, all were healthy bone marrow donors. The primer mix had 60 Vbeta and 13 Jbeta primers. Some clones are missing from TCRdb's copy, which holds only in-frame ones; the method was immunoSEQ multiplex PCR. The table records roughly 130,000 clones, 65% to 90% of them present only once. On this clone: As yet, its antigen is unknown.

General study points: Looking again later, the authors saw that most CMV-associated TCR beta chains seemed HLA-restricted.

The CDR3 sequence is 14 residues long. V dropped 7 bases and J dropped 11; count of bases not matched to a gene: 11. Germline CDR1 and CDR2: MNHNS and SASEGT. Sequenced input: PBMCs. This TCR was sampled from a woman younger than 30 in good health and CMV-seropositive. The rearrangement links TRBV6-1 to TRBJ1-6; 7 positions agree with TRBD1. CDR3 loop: CASKAAGGGTPLHF. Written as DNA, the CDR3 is TGTGCCAGCAAGGCGGCAGGGGGTGGGACACCCCTCCACTTT.